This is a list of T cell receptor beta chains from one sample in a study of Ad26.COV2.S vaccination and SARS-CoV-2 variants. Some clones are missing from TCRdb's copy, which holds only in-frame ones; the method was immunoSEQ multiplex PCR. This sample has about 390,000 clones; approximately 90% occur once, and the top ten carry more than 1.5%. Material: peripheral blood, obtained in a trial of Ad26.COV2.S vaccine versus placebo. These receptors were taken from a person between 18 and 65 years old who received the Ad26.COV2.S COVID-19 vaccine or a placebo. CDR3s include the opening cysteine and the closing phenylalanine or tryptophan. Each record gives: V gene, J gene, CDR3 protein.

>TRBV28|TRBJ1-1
CASSFAGGSTEAFF
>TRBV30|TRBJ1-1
CAWSLQPENTEAFF
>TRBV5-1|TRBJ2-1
CASTQTVSYNEQFF
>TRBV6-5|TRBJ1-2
CASSSIPYGYTF
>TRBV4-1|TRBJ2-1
CASSVLGTPYNEQFF
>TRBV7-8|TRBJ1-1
CASSLLENTEAFF
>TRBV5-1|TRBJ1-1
CASRGGQGQGTEAFF
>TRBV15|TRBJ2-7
CATSTIRTGSFGEQYF
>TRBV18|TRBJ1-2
CASSPRDTYGYTF
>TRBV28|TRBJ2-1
CASSHPDNEDNEQFF
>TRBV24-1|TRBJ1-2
CATSDTVIRTVEGYTF
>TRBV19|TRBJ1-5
CASSIDGGPQHF
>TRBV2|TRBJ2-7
CASSQSSYEQYF
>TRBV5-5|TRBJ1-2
CASSLDGEAGYGYTF
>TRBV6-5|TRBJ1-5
CASSWSQGGYQPQHF
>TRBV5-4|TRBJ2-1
CASSSLAGGYNEQFF
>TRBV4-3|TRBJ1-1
CASSRTPGQREAFF
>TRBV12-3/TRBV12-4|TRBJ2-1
CASSRLAAYEQFF
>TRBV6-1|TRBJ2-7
CASSEWGNTYEQYF
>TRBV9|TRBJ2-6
CASSVGDLSLGANVLTF
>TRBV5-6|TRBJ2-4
CASSPGQDANIQYF
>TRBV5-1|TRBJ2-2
CASSTGQRNAGELFF
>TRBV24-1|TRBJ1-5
CATSVGPGQGLNSNQPQHF
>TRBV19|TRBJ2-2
CASSMNRRERGSGELFF
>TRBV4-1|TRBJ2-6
CASSQDKAAGANVLTF
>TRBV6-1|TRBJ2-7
CASSESGGDPYF
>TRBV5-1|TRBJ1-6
CASSLGGADSPLHF
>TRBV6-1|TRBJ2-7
CASSEAGTGINEQYF
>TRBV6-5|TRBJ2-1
CASRAGDRAYNEQFF
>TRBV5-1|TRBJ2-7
CASSSTGSYEQYF
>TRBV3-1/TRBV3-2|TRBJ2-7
CASSRGGLAGNEQYF
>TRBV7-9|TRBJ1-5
CASSLTGANQPQHF
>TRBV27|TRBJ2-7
CASSPSRVSSYEQYF
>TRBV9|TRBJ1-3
CASSLTLGGVFGSGNTIYF
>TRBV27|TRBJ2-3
CASSLGRGGGTDTQYF
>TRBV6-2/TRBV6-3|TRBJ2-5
CASSYRRDLAGEKETQYF
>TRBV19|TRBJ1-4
CASSMNGGAVEKLFF